This is a list of T cell receptor beta chains from one sample in a study of early T cells in non-severe SARS-CoV-2 infection. In TCRdb, the 5' RACE reads were re-called with MiXCR into one record per CDR3 protein. The data show about 31,000 distinct CDR3 sequences, with approximately 5.3% seen just once and about 5.8% held by the top ten. Sequencing used whole blood. The receptors here all came from an adult who was a healthcare worker with PCR-confirmed SARS-CoV-2 infection or an uninfected control (not recorded which). The CDR3 runs from the conserved cysteine through the conserved F or W. Each record gives: CDR3 protein, CDR3 DNA, J gene, D gene, clone size, V gene. A D gene is named only where the DNA matches it firmly. Only part of the rows carry a size: once, few, many, or a class if the clone is expanded.

CDR3: CASSPLTSNTGELFF; DNA: TGTGCCAGCTCACCTCTGACTTCGAACACCGGGGAGCTGTTTTTT; J: TRBJ2-2; D: -; size: many; V: TRBV18
CDR3: CAISPSTGASYEQYF; DNA: TGTGCCATCAGTCCATCGACAGGGGCCTCCTACGAGCAGTACTTC; J: TRBJ2-7; D: TRBD1; size: few; V: TRBV10-3
CDR3: CASSLGLVPGYGYTF; DNA: TGTGCCAGCAGCTTAGGGCTTGTTCCTGGCTATGGCTACACCTTC; J: TRBJ1-2; D: -; size: few; V: TRBV7-9
CDR3: CASSLSAGPQETQYF; DNA: TGTGCCAGCAGCTTATCAGCAGGTCCTCAAGAGACCCAGTACTTC; J: TRBJ2-5; D: -; size: many; V: TRBV11-2
CDR3: CASSPSDNPHGQYF; DNA: TGTGCCAGCTCACCTTCGGACAACCCCCACGGGCAGTACTTC; J: TRBJ2-7; D: -; size: many; V: TRBV18
CDR3: CASSYDGTGFHNEQFF; DNA: TGTGCCAGCAGTTACGACGGGACAGGATTTCACAATGAGCAGTTCTTC; J: TRBJ2-1; D: TRBD1; size: many; V: TRBV6-2/TRBV6-3
CDR3: CASSFWYTGELFF; DNA: TGCGCCAGCAGCTTTTGGTACACCGGGGAGCTGTTTTTT; J: TRBJ2-2; D: -; size: -; V: TRBV5-1
CDR3: CASSSSGRPTEQYF; DNA: TGTGCCAGCAGTTCCTCCGGGAGGCCTACCGAGCAGTACTTC; J: TRBJ2-7; D: TRBD2; size: -; V: TRBV12-3/TRBV12-4
CDR3: CASSFTGEGGNSPLHF; DNA: TGTGCCAGCAGCTTCACAGGGGAGGGGGGAAATTCACCCCTCCACTTT; J: TRBJ1-6; D: TRBD1; size: many; V: TRBV7-3
CDR3: CASSLASSSAGDFTETQYF; DNA: TGTGCCAGCAGCTTAGCGTCAAGTTCTGCGGGAGACTTCACTGAGACCCAGTACTTC; J: TRBJ2-5; D: TRBD2; size: -; V: TRBV7-9
CDR3: CAWSTPANEQYF; DNA: TGTGCCTGGAGTACCCCGGCGAACGAGCAGTACTTC; J: TRBJ2-7; D: -; size: many; V: TRBV30
CDR3: CAIRPGDRGRDGYTF; DNA: TGTGCCATCCGACCCGGGGACAGGGGGCGAGATGGCTACACCTTC; J: TRBJ1-2; D: TRBD1; size: few; V: TRBV28
CDR3: CASSSLAGGAEQFF; DNA: TGTGCCAGCAGCTCCTTAGCGGGAGGGGCTGAGCAGTTCTTC; J: TRBJ2-1; D: TRBD2; size: many; V: TRBV13
CDR3: CASSSTGTENTEAFF; DNA: TGCGCCAGCAGCTCCACCGGGACGGAGAACACTGAAGCTTTCTTT; J: TRBJ1-1; D: -; size: many; V: TRBV5-1
CDR3: CASSQYHGTSETDTQYF; DNA: TGTGCCAGCAGCCAATATCACGGGACTAGCGAAACAGATACGCAGTATTTT; J: TRBJ2-3; D: TRBD2; size: -; V: TRBV3-1
CDR3: CASSPQGQGARGYTF; DNA: TGCGCCAGCAGCCCACAAGGACAGGGGGCGCGAGGCTACACCTTC; J: TRBJ1-2; D: TRBD1; size: few; V: TRBV5-1
CDR3: CASSAPLGVGVFIEQYF; DNA: TGTGCCAGCAGTGCCCCCCTGGGGGTGGGAGTTTTTATCGAGCAGTACTTC; J: TRBJ2-7; D: -; size: many; V: TRBV12-3/TRBV12-4
CDR3: CASSFAPPSGSSSYEQYF; DNA: TGTGCCAGCAGTTTCGCCCCTCCTAGCGGGTCCAGCTCCTACGAGCAGTACTTC; J: TRBJ2-7; D: TRBD2; size: -; V: TRBV12-3/TRBV12-4
CDR3: CASSSDLLNNEQFF; DNA: TGTGCCAGCAGCTCCGACCTCCTCAACAATGAGCAGTTCTTC; J: TRBJ2-1; D: -; size: many; V: TRBV12-3/TRBV12-4
CDR3: CASRQDRARHF; DNA: TGTGCCAGCAGGCAGGACAGGGCCAGGCACTTC; J: TRBJ2-7; D: TRBD1; size: few; V: TRBV12-3/TRBV12-4
CDR3: CASSHPDRMEEQYF; DNA: TGTGCCAGCAGCCACCCCGACAGAATGGAGGAGCAGTACTTC; J: TRBJ2-7; D: -; size: many; V: TRBV7-9
CDR3: CSAGTGTWGGKEQFF; DNA: TGCAGTGCTGGGACCGGGACTTGGGGCGGCAAGGAGCAGTTCTTC; J: TRBJ2-1; D: -; size: many; V: TRBV20-1
CDR3: CASSFQGFGNTIYF; DNA: TGTGCCAGCAGCTTCCAGGGTTTTGGAAACACCATATATTTT; J: TRBJ1-3; D: -; size: many; V: TRBV28
CDR3: CASGPAGLGEPFF; DNA: TGCGCCAGCGGCCCAGCGGGACTCGGGGAGCCGTTTTTT; J: TRBJ2-2; D: TRBD2; size: few; V: TRBV5-1
CDR3: CSAPDRFFTEAFF; DNA: TGCAGTGCTCCTGACAGATTCTTCACTGAAGCTTTCTTT; J: TRBJ1-1; D: -; size: many; V: TRBV20-1
CDR3: CASSDSTSGAWTGELFF; DNA: TGTGCCAGCAGTGACTCAACCTCAGGGGCTTGGACCGGGGAGCTGTTTTTT; J: TRBJ2-2; D: -; size: -; V: TRBV25-1
CDR3: CASSQVRTGRAYEQYF; DNA: TGTGCCAGCAGCCAAGTGCGGACAGGGCGCGCCTACGAGCAGTACTTC; J: TRBJ2-7; D: TRBD1; size: many; V: TRBV3-1
CDR3: CASSEVPGQGGGYTF; DNA: TGTGCCAGCAGTGAAGTTCCGGGACAGGGCGGCGGCTACACCTTC; J: TRBJ1-2; D: TRBD1; size: medium-sized; V: TRBV2
CDR3: CASSPGGPGGEKLFF; DNA: TGTGCCAGCAGCCCCGGAGGGCCGGGTGGTGAAAAACTGTTTTTT; J: TRBJ1-4; D: -; size: many; V: TRBV9
CDR3: CASSYSRGQGIIAEAFF; DNA: TGTGCCAGCAGTTACTCGAGGGGTCAGGGGATTATCGCTGAAGCTTTCTTT; J: TRBJ1-1; D: -; size: many; V: TRBV6-5
CDR3: CASSAWSDTEAFF; DNA: TGTGCCAGCAGCGCGTGGAGCGATACTGAAGCTTTCTTT; J: TRBJ1-1; D: -; size: many; V: TRBV27
CDR3: CASSFVGASSYEQYF; DNA: TGTGCCAGCAGTTTCGTCGGGGCAAGCTCCTACGAGCAGTACTTC; J: TRBJ2-7; D: -; size: -; V: TRBV28
CDR3: CASSFTGAPGQYF; DNA: TGTGCCAGCAGCTTTACCGGGGCTCCCGGGCAGTACTTC; J: TRBJ2-7; D: -; size: many; V: TRBV5-5
CDR3: CSAGPQLANTDTQYF; DNA: TGCAGTGCCGGCCCCCAACTAGCAAACACAGATACGCAGTATTTT; J: TRBJ2-3; D: -; size: few; V: TRBV20-1
CDR3: CASSGTSEDEQYF; DNA: TGTGCCAGCAGTGGGACTAGCGAGGACGAGCAGTACTTC; J: TRBJ2-7; D: TRBD2; size: many; V: TRBV27
CDR3: CASSPGSAGYNEQFF; DNA: TGTGCCAGCAGCCCCGGTAGCGCCGGATACAATGAGCAGTTCTTC; J: TRBJ2-1; D: -; size: -; V: TRBV3-2
CDR3: CAISDQREGARTQYF; DNA: TGTGCCATCAGTGACCAGCGGGAGGGCGCGAGGACCCAGTACTTC; J: TRBJ2-5; D: TRBD2; size: many; V: TRBV10-3
CDR3: CASSLGARQPQHF; DNA: TGTGCCAGCAGTTTGGGGGCCCGTCAGCCCCAGCATTTT; J: TRBJ1-5; D: -; size: many; V: TRBV12-3/TRBV12-4